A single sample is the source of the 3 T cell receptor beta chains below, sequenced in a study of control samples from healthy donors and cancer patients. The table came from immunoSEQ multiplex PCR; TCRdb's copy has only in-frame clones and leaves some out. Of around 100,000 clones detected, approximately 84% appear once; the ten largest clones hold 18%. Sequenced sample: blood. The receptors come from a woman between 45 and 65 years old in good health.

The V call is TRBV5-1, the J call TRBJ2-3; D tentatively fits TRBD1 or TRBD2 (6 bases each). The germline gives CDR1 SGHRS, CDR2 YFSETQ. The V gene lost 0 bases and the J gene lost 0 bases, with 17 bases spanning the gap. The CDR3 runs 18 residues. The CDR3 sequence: CASSLAGGQRSSTDTQYF. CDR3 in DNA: TGCGCCAGCAGCTTGGCCGGGGGCCAACGTTCTAGCACAGATACGCAGTATTTT.

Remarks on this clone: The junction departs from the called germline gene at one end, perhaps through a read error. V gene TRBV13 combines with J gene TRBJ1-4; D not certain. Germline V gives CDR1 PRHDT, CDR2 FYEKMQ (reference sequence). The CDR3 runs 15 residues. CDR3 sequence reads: CASRFPSGRGEKLFF. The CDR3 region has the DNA TGTGCCAGCCGCTTCCCAAGCGGACGAGGTGAAAAACTGTTTTTT. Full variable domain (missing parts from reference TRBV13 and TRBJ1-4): AAGVIQSPRHLIKEKRETATLKCYPIPRHDTVYWYQQGPGQDPQFLISFYEKMQSDKGSIPDRFSAQQFSDYHSELNMSSLELGDSALYFCASRFPSGRGEKLFFGSGTQLSVL.

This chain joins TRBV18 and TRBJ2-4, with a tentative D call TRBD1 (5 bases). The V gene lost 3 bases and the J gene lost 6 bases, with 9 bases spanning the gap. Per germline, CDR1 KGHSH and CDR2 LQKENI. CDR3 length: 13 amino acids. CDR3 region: CASSPSQGNIQYF. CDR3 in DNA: TGTGCCAGCTCACCGAGTCAGGGAAACATTCAGTACTTC.